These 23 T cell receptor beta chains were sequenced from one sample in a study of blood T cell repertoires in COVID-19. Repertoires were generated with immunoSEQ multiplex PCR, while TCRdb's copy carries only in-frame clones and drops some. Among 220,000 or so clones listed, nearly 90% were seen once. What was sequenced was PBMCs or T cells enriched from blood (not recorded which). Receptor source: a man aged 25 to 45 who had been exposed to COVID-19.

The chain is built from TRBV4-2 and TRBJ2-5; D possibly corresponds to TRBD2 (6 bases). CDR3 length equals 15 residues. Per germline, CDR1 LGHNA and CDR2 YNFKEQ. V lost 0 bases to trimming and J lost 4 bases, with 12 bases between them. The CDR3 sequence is CASSQDRRGRETQYF. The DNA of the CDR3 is TGTGCCAGCAGCCAAGATAGGAGGGGACGAGAGACCCAGTACTTC.

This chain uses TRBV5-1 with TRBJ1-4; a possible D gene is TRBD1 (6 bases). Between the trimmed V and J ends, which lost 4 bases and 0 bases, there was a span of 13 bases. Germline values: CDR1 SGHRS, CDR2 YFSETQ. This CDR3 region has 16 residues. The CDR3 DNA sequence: TGCGCCAGCAGCACAACAGGGACCTCAACTAATGAAAAACTGTTTTTT. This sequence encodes CASSTTGTSTNEKLFF. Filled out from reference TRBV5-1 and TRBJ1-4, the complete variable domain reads KAGVTQTPRYLIKTRGQQVTLSCSPISGHRSVSWYQQTPGQGLQFLFEYFSETQRNKGNFPGRFSGRQFSNSRSEMNVSTLELGDSALYLCASSTTGTSTNEKLFFGSGTQLSVL.

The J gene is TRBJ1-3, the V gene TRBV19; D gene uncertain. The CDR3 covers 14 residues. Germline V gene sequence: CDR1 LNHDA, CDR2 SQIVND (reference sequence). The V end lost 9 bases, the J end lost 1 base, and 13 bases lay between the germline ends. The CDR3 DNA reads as TGTGCCAGACCCCGGACGGGATCTGGAAACACCATATATTTT. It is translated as CARPRTGSGNTIYF.

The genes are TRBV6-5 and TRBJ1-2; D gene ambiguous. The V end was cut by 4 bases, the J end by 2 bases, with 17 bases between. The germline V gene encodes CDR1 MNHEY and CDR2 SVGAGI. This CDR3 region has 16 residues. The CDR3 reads CASSSDITARNYGYTF. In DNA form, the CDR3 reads TGTGCCAGCAGTTCCGACATAACCGCGAGAAACTATGGCTACACCTTC.

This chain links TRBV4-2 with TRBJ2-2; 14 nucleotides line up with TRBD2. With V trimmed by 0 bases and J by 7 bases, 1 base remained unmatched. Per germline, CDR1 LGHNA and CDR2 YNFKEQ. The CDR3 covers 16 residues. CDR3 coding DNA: TGTGCCAGCAGCCAAGAGACTAGCGGGGGGGTCGGGGAGCTGTTTTTT. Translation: CASSQETSGGVGELFF.

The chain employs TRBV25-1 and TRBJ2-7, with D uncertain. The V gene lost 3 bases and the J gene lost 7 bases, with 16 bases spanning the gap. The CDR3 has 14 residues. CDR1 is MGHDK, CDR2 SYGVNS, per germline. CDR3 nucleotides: TGTGCCAGCAGTGACCTGGTATCAGTCTTTGAGCAGTACTTC. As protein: CASSDLVSVFEQYF.

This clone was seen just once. This chain's CDR3 is CASSSKDGTLSYGYTF. In DNA, the CDR3 is TGTGCCAGCAGCTCAAAAGACGGGACACTCAGCTATGGCTACACCTTC. The chain has TRBV5-8 and TRBJ1-2; possible D gene TRBD1, 6 bases. The CDR3 has 16 amino acids. CDR1 and CDR2 (germline): SGHTS, YDEGEE. V lost 3 bases to trimming and J lost 4 bases, with 19 bases between them.

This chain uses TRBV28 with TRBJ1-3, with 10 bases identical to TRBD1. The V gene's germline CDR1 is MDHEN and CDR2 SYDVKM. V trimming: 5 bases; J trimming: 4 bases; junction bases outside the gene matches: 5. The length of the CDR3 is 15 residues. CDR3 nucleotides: TGTGCCAGCAGTCTGGGACAGGGGACAGGAAACACCATATATTTT. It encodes CASSLGQGTGNTIYF.

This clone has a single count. The CDR3 here is CASSSGLGTSLGQYF. The CDR3 nucleotides read TGTGCCAGCAGCTCAGGACTCGGGACTTCTTTAGGGCAGTACTTC. The chain joins TRBV5-4 to TRBJ2-7, with D perhaps TRBD2 (6 bases). The length of the CDR3 is 15 residues. V was trimmed by 3 bases and J by 9 bases, leaving 22 bases between them. Germline assignment: CDR1 SGHNT and CDR2 YYREEE (reference sequence).

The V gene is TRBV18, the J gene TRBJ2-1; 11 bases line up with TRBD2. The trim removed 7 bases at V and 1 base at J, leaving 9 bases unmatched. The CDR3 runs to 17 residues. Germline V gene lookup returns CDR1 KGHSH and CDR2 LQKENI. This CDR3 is CASYSASGGRSYNEQFF. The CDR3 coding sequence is TGTGCCAGCTACAGCGCTAGCGGGGGGAGGTCCTACAATGAGCAGTTCTTC.

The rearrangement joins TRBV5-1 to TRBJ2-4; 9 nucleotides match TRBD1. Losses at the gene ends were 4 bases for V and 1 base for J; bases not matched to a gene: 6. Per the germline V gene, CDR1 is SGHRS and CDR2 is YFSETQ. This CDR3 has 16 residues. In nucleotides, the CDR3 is TGCGCCAGCAGCGTGGGACAGGGATTGGCCAAAAACATTCAGTACTTC. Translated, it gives CASSVGQGLAKNIQYF.

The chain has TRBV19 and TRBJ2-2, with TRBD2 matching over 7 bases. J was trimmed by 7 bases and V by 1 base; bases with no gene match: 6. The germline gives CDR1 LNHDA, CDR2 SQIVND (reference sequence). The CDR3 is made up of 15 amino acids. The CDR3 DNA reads TGTGCCAGTAGTATAGCAGCGGGAAAAGGCGGGGAGCTGTTTTTT. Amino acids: CASSIAAGKGGELFF.

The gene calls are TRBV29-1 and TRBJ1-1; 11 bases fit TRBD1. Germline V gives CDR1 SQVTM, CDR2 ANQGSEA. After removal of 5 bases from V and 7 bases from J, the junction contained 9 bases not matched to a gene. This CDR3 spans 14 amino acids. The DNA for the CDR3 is TGCAGCGTTCACCTAGGGACAGGGGGTTTTGAAGCTTTCTTT. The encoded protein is CSVHLGTGGFEAFF.

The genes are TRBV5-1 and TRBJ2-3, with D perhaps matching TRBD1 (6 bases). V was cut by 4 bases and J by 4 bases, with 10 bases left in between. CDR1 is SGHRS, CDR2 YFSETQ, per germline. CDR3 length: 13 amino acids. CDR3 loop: CASSPGHSDTQYF. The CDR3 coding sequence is TGCGCCAGCAGCCCGGGACATTCAGATACGCAGTATTTT. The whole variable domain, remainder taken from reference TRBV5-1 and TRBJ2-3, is KAGVTQTPRYLIKTRGQQVTLSCSPISGHRSVSWYQQTPGQGLQFLFEYFSETQRNKGNFPGRFSGRQFSNSRSEMNVSTLELGDSALYLCASSPGHSDTQYFGPGTRLTVL.

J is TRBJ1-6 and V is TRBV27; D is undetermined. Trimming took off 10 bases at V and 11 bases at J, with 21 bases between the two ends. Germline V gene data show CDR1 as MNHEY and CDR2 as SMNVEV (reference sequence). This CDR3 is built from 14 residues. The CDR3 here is CATREARDGPPLHF. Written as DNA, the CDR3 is TGTGCCACCCGGGAGGCGAGGGATGGTCCACCCCTCCACTTT.

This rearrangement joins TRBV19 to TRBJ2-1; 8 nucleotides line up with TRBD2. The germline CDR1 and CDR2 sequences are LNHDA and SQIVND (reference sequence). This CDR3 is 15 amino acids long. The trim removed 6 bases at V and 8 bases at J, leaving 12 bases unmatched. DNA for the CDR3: TGTGCCAGTAGGCAAGCGGGGGTGTTTATGGATGAGCAGTTCTTC. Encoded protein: CASRQAGVFMDEQFF.

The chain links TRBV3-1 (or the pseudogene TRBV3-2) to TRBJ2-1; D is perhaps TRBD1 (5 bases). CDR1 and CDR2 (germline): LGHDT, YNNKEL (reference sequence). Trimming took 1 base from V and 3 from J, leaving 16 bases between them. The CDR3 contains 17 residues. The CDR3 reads CASSQGILGQGYNEQFF. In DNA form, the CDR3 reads TGTGCCAGCAGCCAAGGGATCCTTGGGCAGGGCTACAATGAGCAGTTCTTC.

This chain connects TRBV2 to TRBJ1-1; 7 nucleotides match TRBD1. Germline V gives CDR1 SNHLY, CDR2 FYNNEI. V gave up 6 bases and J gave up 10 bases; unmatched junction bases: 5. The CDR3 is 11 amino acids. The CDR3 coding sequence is TGTGCCAGCAGGGAGGCAGGGGGAGCTTTCTTT. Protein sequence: CASREAGGAFF.

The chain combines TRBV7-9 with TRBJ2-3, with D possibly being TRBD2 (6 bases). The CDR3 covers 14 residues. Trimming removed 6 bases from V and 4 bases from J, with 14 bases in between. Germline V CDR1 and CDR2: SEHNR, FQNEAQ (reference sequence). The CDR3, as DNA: TGTGCCAGCAGAGCGGAGGGGTGGGCAGATACGCAGTATTTT. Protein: CASRAEGWADTQYF.

In DNA, the CDR3 is TGCGCCAGCAGCCGGGGGGGCTCTGGGGCCAACGTCCTGACTTTC. Translation: CASSRGGSGANVLTF. The rearrangement uses TRBV10-1 and TRBJ2-6; TRBD2 matches 8 bases. V gave up 6 bases and J gave up 0 bases; unmatched junction bases: 1. Per the germline V gene, CDR1 is WNHNN and CDR2 is SYGVQD (reference sequence). The CDR3 is made up of 15 amino acids.

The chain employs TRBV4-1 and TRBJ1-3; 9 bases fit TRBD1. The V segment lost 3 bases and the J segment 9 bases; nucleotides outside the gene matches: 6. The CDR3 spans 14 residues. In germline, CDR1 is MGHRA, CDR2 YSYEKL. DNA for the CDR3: TGCGCCAGCAGCCAGGGACAGGGTCTCGGCACCATATATTTT. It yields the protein CASSQGQGLGTIYF.

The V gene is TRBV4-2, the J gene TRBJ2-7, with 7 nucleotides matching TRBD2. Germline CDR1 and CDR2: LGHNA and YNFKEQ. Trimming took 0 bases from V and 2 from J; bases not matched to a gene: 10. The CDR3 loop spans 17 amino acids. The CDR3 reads CASSQEPSGTSTYEQYF. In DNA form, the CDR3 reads TGTGCCAGCAGCCAAGAGCCTAGCGGCACTTCAACCTACGAGCAGTACTTC.

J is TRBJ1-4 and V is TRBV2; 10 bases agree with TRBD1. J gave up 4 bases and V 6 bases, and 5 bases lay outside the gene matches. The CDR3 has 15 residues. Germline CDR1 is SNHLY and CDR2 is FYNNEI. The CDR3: CASRVTGGHNEKLFF. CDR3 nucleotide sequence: TGTGCCAGCAGGGTGACAGGGGGCCATAATGAAAAACTGTTTTTT.